This T cell receptor (beta chain) was retrieved from a study of blood T cell repertoires in COVID-19. CDR1 and CDR2 (germline): SNHLY, FYNNEI. This CDR3 is 13 amino acids long. V was cut by 5 bases and J by 10 bases, with 14 bases left in between. Authors' analysis steps: It was from reference gene primer amplification that nucleated cell counts were estimated. The data were produced by immunoSEQ multiplex PCR, yet TCRdb's version contains in-frame clones alone and is incomplete. The V and J calls and clone size were taken over from that table, and D and trimming were inferred from the DNA. The sample has 150,000 to 200,000 clones, roughly 80% seen once.

The receptor's source is a woman aged 40 to 50 with acute COVID-19. The sequenced sample consisted of PBMCs or T cells enriched from blood (not recorded which). V is TRBV2 and J is TRBJ2-2, with D tentatively TRBD1 (6 bases). The DNA for the CDR3 is TGTGCCAGCAGTTTGGGGGCGGAGGTGGAGCTGTTTTTT. Translation: CASSLGAEVELFF.